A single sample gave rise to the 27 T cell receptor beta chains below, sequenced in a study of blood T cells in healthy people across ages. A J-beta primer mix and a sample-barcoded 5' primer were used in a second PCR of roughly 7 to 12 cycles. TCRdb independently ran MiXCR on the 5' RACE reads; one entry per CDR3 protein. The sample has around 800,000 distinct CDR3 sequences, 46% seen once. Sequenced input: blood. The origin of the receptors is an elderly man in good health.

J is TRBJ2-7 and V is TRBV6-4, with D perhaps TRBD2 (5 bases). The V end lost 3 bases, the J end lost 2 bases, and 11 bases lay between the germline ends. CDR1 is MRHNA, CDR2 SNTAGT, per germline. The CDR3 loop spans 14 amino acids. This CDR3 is CASSEFLGAYEQYF. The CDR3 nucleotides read TGTGCCAGCAGTGAGTTTCTGGGAGCCTACGAGCAGTACTTC.

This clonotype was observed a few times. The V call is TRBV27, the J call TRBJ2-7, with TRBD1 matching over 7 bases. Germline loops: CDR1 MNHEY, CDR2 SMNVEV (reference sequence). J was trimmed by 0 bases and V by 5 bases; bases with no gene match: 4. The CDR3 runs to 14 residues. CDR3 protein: CASSADRRSYEQYF. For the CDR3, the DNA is TGTGCCAGCAGTGCGGACAGGCGCTCCTACGAGCAGTACTTC.

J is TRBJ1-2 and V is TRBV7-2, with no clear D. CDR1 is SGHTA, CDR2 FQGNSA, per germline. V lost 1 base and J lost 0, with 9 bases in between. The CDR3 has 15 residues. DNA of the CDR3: TGTGCCAGCAGCTTAGATGCCAGCGCTAACTATGGCTACACCTTC. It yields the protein CASSLDASANYGYTF.

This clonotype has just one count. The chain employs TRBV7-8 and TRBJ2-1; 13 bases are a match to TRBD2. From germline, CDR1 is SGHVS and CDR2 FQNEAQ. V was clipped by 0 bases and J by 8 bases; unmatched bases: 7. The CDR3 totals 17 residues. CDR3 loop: CASSLAALAGGRYEQFF. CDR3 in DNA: TGTGCCAGCAGCTTAGCGGCACTAGCGGGGGGGAGGTATGAGCAGTTCTTC.

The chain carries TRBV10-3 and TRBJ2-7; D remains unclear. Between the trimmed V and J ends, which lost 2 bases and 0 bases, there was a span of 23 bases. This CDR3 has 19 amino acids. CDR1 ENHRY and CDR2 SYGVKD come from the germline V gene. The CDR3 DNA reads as TGTGCCATCAGTGAGATAACAAATGGGCGGCTTCCCAGCTCCTACGAGCAGTACTTC. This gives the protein CAISEITNGRLPSSYEQYF.

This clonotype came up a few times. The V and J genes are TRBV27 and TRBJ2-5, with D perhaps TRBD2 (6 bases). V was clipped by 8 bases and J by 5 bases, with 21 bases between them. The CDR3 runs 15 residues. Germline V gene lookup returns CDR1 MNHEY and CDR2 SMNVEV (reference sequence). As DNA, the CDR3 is TGTGCCAGCTCCTCTCTCAAGGGGACTGCGGAGACCCAGTACTTC. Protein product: CASSSLKGTAETQYF.

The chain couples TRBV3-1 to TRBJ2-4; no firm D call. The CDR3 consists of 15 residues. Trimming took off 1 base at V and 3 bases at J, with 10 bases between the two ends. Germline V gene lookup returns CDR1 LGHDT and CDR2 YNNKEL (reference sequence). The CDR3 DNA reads TGTGCCAGCAGCCAAGTAGCAGGTGGCAAAAACATTCAGTACTTC. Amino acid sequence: CASSQVAGGKNIQYF.

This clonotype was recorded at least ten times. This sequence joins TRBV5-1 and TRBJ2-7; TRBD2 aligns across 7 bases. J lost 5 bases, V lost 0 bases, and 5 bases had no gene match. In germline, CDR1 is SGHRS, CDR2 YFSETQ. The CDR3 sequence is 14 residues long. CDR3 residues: CASSLERGSHEQYF. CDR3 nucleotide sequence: TGCGCCAGCAGCTTGGAGCGGGGAAGCCACGAGCAGTACTTC.

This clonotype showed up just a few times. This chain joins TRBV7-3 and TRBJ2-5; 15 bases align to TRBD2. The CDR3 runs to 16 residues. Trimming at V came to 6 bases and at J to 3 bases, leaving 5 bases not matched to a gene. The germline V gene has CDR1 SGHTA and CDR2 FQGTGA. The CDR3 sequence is CASSFGLAGGKETQYF. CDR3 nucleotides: TGTGCCAGCAGTTTCGGACTAGCGGGAGGGAAAGAGACCCAGTACTTC.

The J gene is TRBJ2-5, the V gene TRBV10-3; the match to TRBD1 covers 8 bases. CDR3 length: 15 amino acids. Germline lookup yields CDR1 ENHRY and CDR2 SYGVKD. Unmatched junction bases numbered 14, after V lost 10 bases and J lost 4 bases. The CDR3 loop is CATGPPGQERETQYF. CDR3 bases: TGTGCCACCGGTCCGCCGGGACAGGAGCGAGAGACCCAGTACTTC.

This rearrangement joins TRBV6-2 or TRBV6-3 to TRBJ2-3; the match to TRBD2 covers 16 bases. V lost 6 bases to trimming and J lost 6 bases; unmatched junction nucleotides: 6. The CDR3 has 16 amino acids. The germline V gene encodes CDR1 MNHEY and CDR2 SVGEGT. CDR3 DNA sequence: TGTGCCAGCAGATCTGGGACTAGCGGGGGGGCCGATACGCAGTATTTT. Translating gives CASRSGTSGGADTQYF.

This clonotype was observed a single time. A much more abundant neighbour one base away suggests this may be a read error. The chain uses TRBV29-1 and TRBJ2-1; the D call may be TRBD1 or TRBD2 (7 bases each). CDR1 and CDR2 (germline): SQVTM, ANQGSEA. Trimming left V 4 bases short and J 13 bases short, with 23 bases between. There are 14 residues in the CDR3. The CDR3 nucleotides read TGCAGCGTTGCAGGGGGAGGGTACCAAGAGACCCAGTTCTTC. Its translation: CSVAGGGYQETQFF.

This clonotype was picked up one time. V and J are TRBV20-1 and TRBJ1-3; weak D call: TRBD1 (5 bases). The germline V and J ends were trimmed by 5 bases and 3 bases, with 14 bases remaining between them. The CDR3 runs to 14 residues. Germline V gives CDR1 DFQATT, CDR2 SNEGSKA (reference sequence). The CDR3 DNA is TGCAGTGCTGGGGGAGGGCAAGGTGGAAACACCATATATTTT. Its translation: CSAGGGQGGNTIYF.

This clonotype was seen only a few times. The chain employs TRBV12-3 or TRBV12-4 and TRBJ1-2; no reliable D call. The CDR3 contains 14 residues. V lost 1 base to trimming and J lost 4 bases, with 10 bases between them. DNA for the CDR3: TGTGCCAGCAGTTTAGTCCGGGGTGGCTATGGCTACACCTTC. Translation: CASSLVRGGYGYTF.

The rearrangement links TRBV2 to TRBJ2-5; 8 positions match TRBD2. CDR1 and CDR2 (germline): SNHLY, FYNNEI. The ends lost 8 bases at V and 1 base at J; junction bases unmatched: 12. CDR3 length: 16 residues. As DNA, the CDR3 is TGTGCCAGCCGAGAGGGGAGGACTAGCCTCCAAGAGACCCAGTACTTC. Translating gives CASREGRTSLQETQYF.

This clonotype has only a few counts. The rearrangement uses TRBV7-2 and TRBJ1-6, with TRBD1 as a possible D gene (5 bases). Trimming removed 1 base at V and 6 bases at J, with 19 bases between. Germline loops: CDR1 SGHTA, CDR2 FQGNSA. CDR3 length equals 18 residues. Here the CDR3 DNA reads TGTGCCAGCAGCTTAGAAATCGTGGGGCAGCTTACTAATTCACCCCTCCACTTT. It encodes CASSLEIVGQLTNSPLHF.

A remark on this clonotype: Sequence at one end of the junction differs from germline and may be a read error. CDR3 residues: CANSISGLAGETQYF. The CDR3 bases are TGTGCCAACAGTATTTCGGGACTAGCAGGGGAGACCCAGTACTTC. This chain uses TRBV27 with TRBJ2-7, with 9 bases lining up with TRBD2. The J call is in doubt because the DNA end fits TRBJ2-5 better. This CDR3 spans 15 amino acids. Per the germline V gene, CDR1 is MNHEY and CDR2 is SMNVEV (reference sequence).

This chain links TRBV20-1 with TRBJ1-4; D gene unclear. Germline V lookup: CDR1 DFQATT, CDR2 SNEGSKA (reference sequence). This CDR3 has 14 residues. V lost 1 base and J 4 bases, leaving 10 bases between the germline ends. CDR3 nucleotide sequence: TGCAGTGCTAGAGCGACCCCCTATAATGAAAAACTGTTTTTT. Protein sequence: CSARATPYNEKLFF.

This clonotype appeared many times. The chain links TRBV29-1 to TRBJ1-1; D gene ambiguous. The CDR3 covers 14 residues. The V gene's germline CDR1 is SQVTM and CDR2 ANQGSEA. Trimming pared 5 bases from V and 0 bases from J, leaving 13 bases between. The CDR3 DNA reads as TGCAGCGTTCCCCTAGGCGCCATGAACACTGAAGCTTTCTTT. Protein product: CSVPLGAMNTEAFF.

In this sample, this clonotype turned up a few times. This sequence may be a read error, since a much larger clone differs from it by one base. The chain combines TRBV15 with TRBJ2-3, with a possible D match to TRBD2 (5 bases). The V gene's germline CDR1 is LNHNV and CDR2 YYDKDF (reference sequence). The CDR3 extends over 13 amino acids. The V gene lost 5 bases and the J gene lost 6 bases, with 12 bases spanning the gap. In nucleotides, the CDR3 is TGTGCCACCAGCTCTAGCCGGACCGATACGCAGTATTTT. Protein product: CATSSSRTDTQYF.

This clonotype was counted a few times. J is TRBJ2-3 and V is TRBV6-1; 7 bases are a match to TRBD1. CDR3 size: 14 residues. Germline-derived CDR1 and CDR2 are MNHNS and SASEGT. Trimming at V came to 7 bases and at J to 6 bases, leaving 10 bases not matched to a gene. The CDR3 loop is CASTRTGLWDTQYF. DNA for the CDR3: TGTGCCAGCACCAGGACAGGACTGTGGGATACGCAGTATTTT.

CDR3 region: CASSYKADVRETQFF. The CDR3 DNA is TGTGCCAGCAGTTATAAAGCAGATGTCCGGGAGACCCAGTTCTTC. V is TRBV5-4 and J is TRBJ2-1, with D possibly TRBD2 on 6 matching bases. Germline V gene data show CDR1 as SGHNT and CDR2 as YYREEE (reference sequence). This CDR3 has 15 residues. V gave up 5 bases and J gave up 13 bases, with 25 bases separating them.

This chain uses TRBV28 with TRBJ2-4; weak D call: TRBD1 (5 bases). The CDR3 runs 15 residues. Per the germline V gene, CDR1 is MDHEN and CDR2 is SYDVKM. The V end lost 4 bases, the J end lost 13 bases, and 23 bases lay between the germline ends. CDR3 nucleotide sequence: TGTGCCAGCAGTTCCGTCCCAAGCACAGGCCACGGGCAGTACTTC. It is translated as CASSSVPSTGHGQYF.

The CDR3 spells CASSKQNTGELFF. DNA of the CDR3: TGTGCCAGCAGCAAACAGAACACCGGGGAGCTGTTTTTT. The chain is built from TRBV7-2 and TRBJ2-2, with no clear D. CDR3 length: 13 amino acids. Trimming stripped 5 bases from V and 1 base from J, with 5 bases between. Germline lookup yields CDR1 SGHTA and CDR2 FQGNSA.

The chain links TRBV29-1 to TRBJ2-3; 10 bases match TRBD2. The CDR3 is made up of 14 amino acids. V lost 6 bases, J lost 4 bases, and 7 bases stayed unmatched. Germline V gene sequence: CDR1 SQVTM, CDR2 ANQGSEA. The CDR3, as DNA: TGCAGCGTCCCATTCCTAGCGGGAGCAGATACGCAGTATTTT. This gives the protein CSVPFLAGADTQYF.

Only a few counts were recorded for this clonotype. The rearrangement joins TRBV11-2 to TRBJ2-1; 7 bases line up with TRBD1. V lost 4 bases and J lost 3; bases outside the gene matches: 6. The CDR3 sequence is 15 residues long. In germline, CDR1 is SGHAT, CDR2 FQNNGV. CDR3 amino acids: CASSSRTGGYNEQFF. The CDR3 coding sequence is TGTGCCAGCAGCTCACGGACAGGCGGCTACAATGAGCAGTTCTTC.

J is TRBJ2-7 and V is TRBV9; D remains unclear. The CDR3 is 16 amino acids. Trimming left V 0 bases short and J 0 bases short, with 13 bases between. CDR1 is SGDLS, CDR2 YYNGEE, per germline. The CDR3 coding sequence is TGTGCCAGCAGCGTAGAATCAGCAGCCTACTCCTACGAGCAGTACTTC. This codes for CASSVESAAYSYEQYF.